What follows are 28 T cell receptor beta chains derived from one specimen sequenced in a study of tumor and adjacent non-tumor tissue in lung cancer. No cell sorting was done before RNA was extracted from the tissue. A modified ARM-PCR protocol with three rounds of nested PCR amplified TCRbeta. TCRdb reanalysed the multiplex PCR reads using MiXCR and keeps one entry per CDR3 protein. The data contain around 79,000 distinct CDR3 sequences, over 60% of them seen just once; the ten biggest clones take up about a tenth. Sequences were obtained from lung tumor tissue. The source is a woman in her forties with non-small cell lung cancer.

The CDR3: CSARVQPLVGRTKTQYF. In nucleotides, the CDR3 is TGCAGTGCTAGGGTCCAACCTCTAGTGGGGCGAACGAAGACGCAGTATTTT. V and J are TRBV20-1 and TRBJ2-3; TRBD1 is a possible D gene (5 bases). The germline CDR1 and CDR2 sequences are DFQATT and SNEGSKA (reference sequence). This CDR3 contains 17 residues. With 3 bases removed from V and 9 bases from J, the gap between germline ends came to 28 bases.

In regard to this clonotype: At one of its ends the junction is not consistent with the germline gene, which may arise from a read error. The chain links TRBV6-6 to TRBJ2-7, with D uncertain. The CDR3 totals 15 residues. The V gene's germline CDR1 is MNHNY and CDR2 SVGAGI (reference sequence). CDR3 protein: CASSLQLTISYERYF. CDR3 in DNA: TGTGCCAGCAGCCTACAGCTTACCATCTCCTACGAGCGGTACTTC.

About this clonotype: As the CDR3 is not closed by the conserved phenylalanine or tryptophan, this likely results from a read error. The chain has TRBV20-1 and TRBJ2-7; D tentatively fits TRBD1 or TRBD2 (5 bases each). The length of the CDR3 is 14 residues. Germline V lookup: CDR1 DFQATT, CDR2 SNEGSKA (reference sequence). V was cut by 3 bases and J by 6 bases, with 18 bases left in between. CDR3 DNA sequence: TGCAGTGCTAGGTCGGGGCAGGGTTGGGGCGAGCAGTACTTA. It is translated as CSARSGQGWGEQYL.

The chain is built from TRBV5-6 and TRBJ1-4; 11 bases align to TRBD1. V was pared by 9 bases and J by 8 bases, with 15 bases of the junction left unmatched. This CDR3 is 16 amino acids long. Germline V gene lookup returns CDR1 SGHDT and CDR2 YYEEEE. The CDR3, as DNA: TGTGCCAACAGACAAGGGACAGGGGGTAAGGGAGAAAAACTGTTTTTT. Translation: CANRQGTGGKGEKLFF.

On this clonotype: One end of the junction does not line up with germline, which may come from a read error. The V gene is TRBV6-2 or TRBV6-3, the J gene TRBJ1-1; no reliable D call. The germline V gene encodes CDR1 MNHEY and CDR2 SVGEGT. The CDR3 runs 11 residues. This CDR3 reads CASGVTREGFF. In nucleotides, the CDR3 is TGTGCCAGCGGAGTTACAAGAGAAGGTTTCTTT.

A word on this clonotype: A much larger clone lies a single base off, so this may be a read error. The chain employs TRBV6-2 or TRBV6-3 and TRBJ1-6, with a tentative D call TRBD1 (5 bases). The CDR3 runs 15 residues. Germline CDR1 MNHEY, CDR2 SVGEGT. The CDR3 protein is CASSDLGEESSLLHF. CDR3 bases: TGTGCCAGCAGTGACCTGGGGGAGGAGAGCTCACTCCTCCACTTT.

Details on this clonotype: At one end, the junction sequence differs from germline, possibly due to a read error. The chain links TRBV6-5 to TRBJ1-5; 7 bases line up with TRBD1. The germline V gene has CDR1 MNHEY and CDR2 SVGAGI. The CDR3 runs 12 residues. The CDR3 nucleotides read TGTGTCAGCAGTTATCCGGGACAGCACCAGCATTTT. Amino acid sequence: CVSSYPGQHQHF.

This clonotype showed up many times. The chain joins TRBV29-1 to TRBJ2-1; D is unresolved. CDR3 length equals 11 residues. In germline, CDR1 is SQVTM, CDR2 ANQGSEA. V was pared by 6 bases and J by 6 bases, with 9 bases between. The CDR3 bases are TGCAGCGTCCGTCTTACCAATGAGCAGTTCTTC. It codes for CSVRLTNEQFF.

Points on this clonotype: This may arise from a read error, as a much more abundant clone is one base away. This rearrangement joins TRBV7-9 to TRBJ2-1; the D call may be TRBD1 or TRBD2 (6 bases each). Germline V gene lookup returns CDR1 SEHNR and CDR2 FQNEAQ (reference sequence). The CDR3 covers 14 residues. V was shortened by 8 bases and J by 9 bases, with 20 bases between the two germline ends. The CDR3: CASGGTRGTIEQFF. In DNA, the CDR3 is TGTGCCAGCGGAGGGACCCGGGGGACAATTGAGCAGTTCTTC.

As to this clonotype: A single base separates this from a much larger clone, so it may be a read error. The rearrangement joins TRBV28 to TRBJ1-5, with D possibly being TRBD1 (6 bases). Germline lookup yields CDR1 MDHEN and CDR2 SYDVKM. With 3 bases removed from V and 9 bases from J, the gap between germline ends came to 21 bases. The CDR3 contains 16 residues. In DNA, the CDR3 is TGTGCCAGCAGTTTGCCCAGGGGCGTTGTAGGACGGCCCCAGCATTTT. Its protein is CASSLPRGVVGRPQHF.

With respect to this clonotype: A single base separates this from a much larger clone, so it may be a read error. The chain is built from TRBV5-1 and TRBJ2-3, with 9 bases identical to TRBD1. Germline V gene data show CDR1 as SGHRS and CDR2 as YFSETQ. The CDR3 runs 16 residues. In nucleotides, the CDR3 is TGCACCAGCAGCTTGGCGGGACAGGGTGCTCCAGATACGCAGTATTTT. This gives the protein CTSSLAGQGAPDTQYF.

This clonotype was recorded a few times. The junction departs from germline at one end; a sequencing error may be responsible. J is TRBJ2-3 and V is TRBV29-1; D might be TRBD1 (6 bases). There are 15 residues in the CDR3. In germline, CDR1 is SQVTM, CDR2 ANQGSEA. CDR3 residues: CSVYGGQLGTDTQYF. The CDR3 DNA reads TGCAGCGTTTATGGCGGACAGCTTGGCACAGATACGCAATATTTT.

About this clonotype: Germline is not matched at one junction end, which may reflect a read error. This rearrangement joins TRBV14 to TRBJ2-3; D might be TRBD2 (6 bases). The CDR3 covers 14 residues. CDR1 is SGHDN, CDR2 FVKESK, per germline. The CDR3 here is CASSMSGETDTQYF. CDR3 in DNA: TGTGCTAGCAGCATGTCGGGGGAGACAGATACACAGTATTTT.

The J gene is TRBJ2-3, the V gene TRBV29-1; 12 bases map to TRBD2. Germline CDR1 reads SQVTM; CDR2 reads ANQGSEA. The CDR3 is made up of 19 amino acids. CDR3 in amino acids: CIARHGAGTSGSSTDTQYF. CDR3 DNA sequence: TGCATAGCCCGCCACGGCGCGGGGACTAGCGGGTCTAGCACAGATACGCAGTATTTT.

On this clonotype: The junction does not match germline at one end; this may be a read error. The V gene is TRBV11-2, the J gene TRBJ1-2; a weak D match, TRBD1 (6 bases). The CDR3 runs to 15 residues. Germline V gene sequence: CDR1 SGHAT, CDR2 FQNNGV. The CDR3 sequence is CASSQTNRVNYDYTF. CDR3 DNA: TGTGCCAGCAGCCAGACAAACAGGGTTAACTATGACTACACTTTC.

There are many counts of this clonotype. CDR3 in DNA: TGTGCCTGGAGTGTCGGGGGGATGGGCTACACCTTC. Translation gives CAWSVGGMGYTF. V and J are TRBV30 and TRBJ1-2; D possibly corresponds to TRBD1 (5 bases). The CDR3 length is 12 residues. V was cut by 0 bases and J by 8 bases, with 10 bases left in between. Germline V gives CDR1 GTSNPN, CDR2 SVGIG (reference sequence).

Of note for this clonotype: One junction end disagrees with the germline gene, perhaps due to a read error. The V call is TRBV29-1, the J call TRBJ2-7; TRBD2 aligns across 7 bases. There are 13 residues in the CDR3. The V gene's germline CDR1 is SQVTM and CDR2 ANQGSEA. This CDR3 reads CSAGTNGNYEQHF. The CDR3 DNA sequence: TGCAGCGCCGGGACTAACGGGAACTACGAGCAGCACTTC.

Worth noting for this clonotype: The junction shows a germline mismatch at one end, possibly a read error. This chain's CDR3 is CASSLALRQEKTQCF. Written as DNA, the CDR3 is TGTGCCAGCAGCTTGGCCCTACGACAGGAGAAGACCCAGTGCTTC. The chain recombines TRBV5-4 with TRBJ2-5, with D possibly matching TRBD1 (6 bases). Germline-derived CDR1 and CDR2 are SGHNT and YYREEE (reference sequence). This CDR3 region has 15 residues.

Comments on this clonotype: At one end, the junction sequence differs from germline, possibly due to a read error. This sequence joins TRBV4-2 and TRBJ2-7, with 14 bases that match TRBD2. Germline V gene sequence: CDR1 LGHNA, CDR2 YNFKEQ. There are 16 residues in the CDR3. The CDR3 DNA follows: TGTGCTAGCGGCAAGACGACTAGCGGGAGGGCCTACGATCAGTACTTC. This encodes CASGKTTSGRAYDQYF.

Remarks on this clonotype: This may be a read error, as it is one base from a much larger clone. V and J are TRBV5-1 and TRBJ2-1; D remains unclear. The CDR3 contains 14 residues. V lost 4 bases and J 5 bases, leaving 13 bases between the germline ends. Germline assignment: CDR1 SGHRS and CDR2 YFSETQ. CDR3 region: CASSPGDLNNEQFF. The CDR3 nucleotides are TGCGCCAGCAGCCCCGGCGACCTTAACAATGAGCAGTTCTTC.

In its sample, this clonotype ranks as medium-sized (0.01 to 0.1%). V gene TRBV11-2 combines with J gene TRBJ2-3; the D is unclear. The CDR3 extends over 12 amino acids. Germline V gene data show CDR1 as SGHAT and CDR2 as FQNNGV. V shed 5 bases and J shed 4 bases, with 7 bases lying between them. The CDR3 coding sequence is TGTGCCAGCAGCCCCGATTCAGATACGCAGTATTTT. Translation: CASSPDSDTQYF.

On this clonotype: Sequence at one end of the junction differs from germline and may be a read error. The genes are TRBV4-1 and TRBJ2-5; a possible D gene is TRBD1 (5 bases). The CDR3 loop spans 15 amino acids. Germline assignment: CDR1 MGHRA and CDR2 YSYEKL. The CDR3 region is CASSLGSTGPETRYF. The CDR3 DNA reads TGTGCCAGCAGCCTTGGGTCCACAGGTCCAGAGACCCGGTACTTC.

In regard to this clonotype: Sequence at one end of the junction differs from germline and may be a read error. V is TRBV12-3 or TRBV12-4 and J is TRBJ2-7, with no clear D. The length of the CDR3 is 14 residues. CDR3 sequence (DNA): TGTGCCAGCAGTTCCCCAAGCCGGCGCTACGAGCGGTACTTC. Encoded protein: CASSSPSRRYERYF.

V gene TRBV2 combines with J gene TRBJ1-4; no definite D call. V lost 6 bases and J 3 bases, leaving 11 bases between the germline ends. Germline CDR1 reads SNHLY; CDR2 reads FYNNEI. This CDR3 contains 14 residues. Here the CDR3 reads CASSLLAANEKLFF. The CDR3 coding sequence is TGTGCCAGCAGCTTACTGGCGGCTAATGAAAAACTGTTTTTT.

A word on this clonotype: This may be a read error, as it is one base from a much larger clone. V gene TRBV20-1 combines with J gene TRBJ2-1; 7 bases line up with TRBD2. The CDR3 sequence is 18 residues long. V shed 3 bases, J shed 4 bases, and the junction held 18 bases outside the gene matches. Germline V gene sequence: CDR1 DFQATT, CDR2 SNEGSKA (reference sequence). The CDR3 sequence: CSARVLSGGWGGYNEQFF. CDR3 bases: TGCAGTGCTAGGGTACTATCGGGAGGATGGGGAGGGTACAATGAGCAGTTCTTC.

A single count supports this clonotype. The CDR3 protein is CASSPLSVVDTQYF. The DNA for the CDR3 is TGTGCCAGCAGCCCTCTAAGCGTTGTAGATACGCAGTATTTT. V and J are TRBV11-2 and TRBJ2-3; D is uncertain. V was cut by 5 bases and J by 5 bases, with 14 bases left in between. Germline CDR1 and CDR2: SGHAT and FQNNGV. The CDR3 has 14 amino acids.

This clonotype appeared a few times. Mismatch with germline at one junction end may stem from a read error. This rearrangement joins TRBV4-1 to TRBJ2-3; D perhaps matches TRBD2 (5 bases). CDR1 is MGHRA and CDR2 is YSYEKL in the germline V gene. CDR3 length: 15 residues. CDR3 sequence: CASREADSNTDTRYF. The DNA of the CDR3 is TGCGCCAGCAGGGAAGCGGACTCTAACACAGATACGCGGTATTTT.

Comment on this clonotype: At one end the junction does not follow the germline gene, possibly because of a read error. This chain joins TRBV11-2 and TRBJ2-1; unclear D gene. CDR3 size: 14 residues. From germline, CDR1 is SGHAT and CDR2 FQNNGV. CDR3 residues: CATSWAIGNNEQFF. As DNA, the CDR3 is TGTGCCACCAGCTGGGCTATCGGAAACAATGAGCAGTTCTTC.